The 3 T cell receptor beta chains listed next were all sequenced from one sample in a study of blood T cells in healthy people across ages. Together with a sample-barcoded 5' primer, a J-beta primer mix was included in a second PCR lasting about 6 to 11 cycles. A single record per CDR3 protein comes from TCRdb applying MiXCR to the 5' RACE reads. Altogether over 1,300,000 distinct CDR3 sequences are present, 59% being singletons, with the ten largest covering over 6.5%. Sequencing was performed on blood. These receptors came from a man younger than 35 in good health.

In regard to this clonotype: One junction end does not reproduce the germline sequence, and a read error may be involved. V gene TRBV27 combines with J gene TRBJ1-2, with D hard to call. The CDR3 has 15 amino acids. Germline lookup yields CDR1 MNHEY and CDR2 SMNVEV (reference sequence). CDR3 coding DNA: TGTGCCGGCAGTTTAACACTACACAGCCCGTATGGCTACACCTTC. Protein: CAGSLTLHSPYGYTF.

The chain is built from TRBV28 and TRBJ1-2; D call uncertain. Per germline, CDR1 MDHEN and CDR2 SYDVKM. This CDR3 region has 14 residues. Trimming cost V 7 bases and J 4 bases, with 16 bases left between them. CDR3 in DNA: TGTGCCAGCATCCCCGCCGGACGGCGCTATGGCTACACCTTC. Translating it yields CASIPAGRRYGYTF.

The CDR3 nucleotides read TGTGCCAGCAGCGTAGACCTGAAAAACATTCAGTACTTC. Protein sequence: CASSVDLKNIQYF. The chain has TRBV9 and TRBJ2-4; D is undetermined. This CDR3 contains 13 residues. The germline V gene encodes CDR1 SGDLS and CDR2 YYNGEE. V gave up 0 bases and J gave up 4 bases, with 5 bases separating them.